This T cell receptor (beta chain) was captured in a study of cytomegalovirus exposure and HLA in healthy donors. CDR3 length equals 15 residues. Trimming took 3 bases from V and 7 from J, leaving 19 bases between them. Looked up from germline, CDR1 is MNHEY and CDR2 is SMNVEV (reference sequence). This PCR relied on a set of 60 Vbeta primers and 13 Jbeta primers. Generated by immunoSEQ multiplex PCR, the TCRdb table keeps only in-frame clones and is missing some. The specimen's table records 65,000 to 85,000 clones. The material sequenced was PBMCs. The chain has TRBV27 and TRBJ2-7; TRBD2 is a possible D gene (5 bases). This clonotype was obtained from a woman in her twenties or thirties in good health and CMV-seronegative. The CDR3 loop reads CASSFSRTAGMEQYF. In nucleotides, the CDR3 is TGTGCCAGCAGTTTCTCCCGGACTGCCGGTATGGAGCAGTACTTC.